What follows are 30 T cell receptor beta chains derived from one specimen sequenced in a study of vaccination and CD4 T cells after COVID-19. The Oncomine TCR Beta short-read assay generated sequence data from the DNA of cultured CD4+ T cells. MiXCR was run by TCRdb on the PCR reads, yielding one entry per CDR3 protein. This table has 11,000 or so distinct CDR3 sequences, 55% to 70% appearing once. No cognate antigen is known for these TCRs. Treatment reported: approximately nine-day PBMC culture with coronavirus spike peptide pools or control peptides (ViraFEST assay). Material for sequencing was CD4+ T cells from blood, cultured in vitro. The receptor set was obtained from a human donor who had recovered from COVID-19.

This clonotype was picked up a small number of times. The CDR3 reads CASSSTASGIFGYTF. Written as DNA, the CDR3 is TGTGCCAGCAGCTCGACGGCGTCAGGGATCTTTGGCTACACCTTC. The chain has TRBV7-3 and TRBJ1-2; weak D call: TRBD1 (5 bases). V was pared by 4 bases and J by 7 bases, with 19 bases between. The CDR3 consists of 15 residues. CDR1 SGHTA and CDR2 FQGTGA come from the germline V gene.

The V and J genes are TRBV7-9 and TRBJ2-1; D is uncertain. CDR3 length: 16 residues. Germline V gene lookup returns CDR1 SEHNR and CDR2 FQNEAQ (reference sequence). Trimming removed 4 bases from V and 5 bases from J, with 18 bases in between. CDR3 region: CASSYVLGPTDNEQFF. Written as DNA, the CDR3 is TGTGCCAGCAGCTACGTGCTCGGGCCAACGGACAATGAGCAGTTCTTC. Full variable domain (rest looked up from reference TRBV7-9 and TRBJ2-1): DTGVSQNPRHKITKRGQNVTFRCDPISEHNRLYWYRQTLGQGPEFLTYFQNEAQLEKSRLLSDRFSAERPKGSFSTLEIQRTEQGDSAMYLCASSYVLGPTDNEQFFGPGTRLTVL.

As DNA, the CDR3 is TGTGCCAGCGGGACACAAGACTACAATGAGCAGTTCTTC. This encodes CASGTQDYNEQFF. The genes are TRBV27 and TRBJ2-1; weak D call: TRBD1 (6 bases). Trimming took 8 bases from V and 3 from J, leaving 11 bases between them. The CDR3 sequence is 13 residues long. The V gene's germline CDR1 is MNHEY and CDR2 SMNVEV (reference sequence).

The CDR3 DNA reads as TGTGCCAGCAGAACATTAGGGGGGAACATTCAGTACTTC. It is translated as CASRTLGGNIQYF. The V and J genes are TRBV5-6 and TRBJ2-4; perhaps D is TRBD1 or TRBD2 (6 bases each). Trimming left V 5 bases short and J 7 bases short, with 13 bases between. This CDR3 region has 13 residues. Germline CDR1 SGHDT, CDR2 YYEEEE. Full variable domain (outside the CDR3, taken from reference TRBV5-6 and TRBJ2-4): DAGVTQSPTHLIKTRGQQVTLRCSPKSGHDTVSWYQQALGQGPQFIFQYYEEEERQRGNFPDRFSGHQFPNYSSELNVNALLLGDSALYLCASRTLGGNIQYFGAGTRLSVL.

The J gene is TRBJ2-5, the V gene TRBV6-1; D gene ambiguous. The CDR3 is 15 amino acids. With 7 bases removed from V and 1 base from J, the gap between germline ends came to 16 bases. CDR1 is MNHNS, CDR2 SASEGT, per germline. The CDR3 bases are TGTGCCAGCATCTCCCTCCGAGCGTTCCAAGAGACCCAGTACTTC. This encodes CASISLRAFQETQYF.

The chain is built from TRBV30 and TRBJ2-7; 10 nucleotides agree with TRBD2. Per germline, CDR1 GTSNPN and CDR2 SVGIG (reference sequence). CDR3 length: 17 residues. The V gene end was trimmed by 0 bases and the J gene end by 2 bases; junction bases not matched to a gene: 10. The CDR3 sequence is CAWSVSRTSGYPYEQYF. In DNA form, the CDR3 reads TGTGCCTGGAGTGTCTCCAGGACTAGCGGATACCCCTACGAGCAGTACTTC.

This clonotype has a single count. The chain joins TRBV7-2 to TRBJ1-1; 7 bases agree with TRBD1. Per germline, CDR1 SGHTA and CDR2 FQGNSA. The CDR3 has 13 residues. Trimming removed 6 bases from V and 8 bases from J; junction bases left unmatched: 9. DNA for the CDR3: TGTGCCAGCAGTTTTTCGACAGGGAGGGAAGCTTTCTTT. Amino acid sequence: CASSFSTGREAFF.

The chain combines TRBV6-1 with TRBJ2-5, with D perhaps assigned TRBD1 or TRBD2 (5 bases each). The CDR3 is 17 residues long. Germline lookup yields CDR1 MNHNS and CDR2 SASEGT. V lost 3 bases to trimming and J lost 5 bases, with 22 bases between them. The DNA for the CDR3 is TGTGCCAGCAGTGAGTTCTCCCGTAGGGGACGAGGGGAGACCCAGTACTTC. The encoded protein is CASSEFSRRGRGETQYF.

This clonotype was seen only a few times. The chain recombines TRBV2 with TRBJ2-7; no reliable D call. The CDR3 sequence is 11 residues long. The germline V gene has CDR1 SNHLY and CDR2 FYNNEI. V lost 5 bases, J lost 1 base, and 3 bases lay in between. The CDR3 nucleotides are TGTGCCAGCAGTCTTTCCTACGAGCAGTACTTC. The encoded protein is CASSLSYEQYF.

This chain joins TRBV20-1 and TRBJ2-5, with TRBD1 matching over 7 bases. The trim removed 8 bases at V and 3 bases at J, leaving 3 bases unmatched. Germline V CDR1 and CDR2: DFQATT, SNEGSKA (reference sequence). The CDR3 covers 11 residues. CDR3 residues: CSYRGEETQYF. Written as DNA, the CDR3 is TGCAGTTACAGGGGCGAAGAGACCCAGTACTTC.

The CDR3 nucleotides read TGTGCCAGCAGCGCGACTAGCGGGGGCTACCAAGAGACCCAGTACTTC. Its translation is CASSATSGGYQETQYF. V usage is TRBV7-6 and J usage is TRBJ2-5; TRBD2 matches 12 bases. Trimming at V came to 5 bases and at J to 0 bases, leaving 4 bases not matched to a gene. CDR3 size: 16 residues. CDR1 and CDR2 from the germline V gene are SGHVS and FNYEAQ.

V and J are TRBV20-1 and TRBJ2-3; D gene uncertain. The V end lost 6 bases, the J end lost 0 bases, and 16 bases lay between the germline ends. CDR1 DFQATT and CDR2 SNEGSKA come from the germline V gene (reference sequence). The CDR3 loop spans 15 amino acids. As DNA, the CDR3 is TGCAGTGCCCCGCGGACGGCAACCAGCACAGATACGCAGTATTTT. This gives the protein CSAPRTATSTDTQYF.

The gene calls are TRBV11-2 and TRBJ1-1, with D unclear. In germline, CDR1 is SGHAT, CDR2 FQNNGV. The CDR3 runs 14 residues. The V end was cut by 0 bases, the J end by 3 bases, with 8 bases between. CDR3 in DNA: TGTGCCAGCAGCTTAGAGTTGAGGCACACTGAAGCTTTCTTT. It encodes CASSLELRHTEAFF.

J is TRBJ1-1 and V is TRBV30; 9 bases match TRBD1. The length of the CDR3 is 13 residues. Germline V gives CDR1 GTSNPN, CDR2 SVGIG (reference sequence). Trimming cost V 3 bases and J 11 bases; bases outside gene matches: 10. The CDR3 nucleotides read TGTGCCTGGAGCGTTGACAGGGGGTCTCCGGCTTTCTTT. It encodes CAWSVDRGSPAFF.

The V and J genes are TRBV27 and TRBJ2-5; 7 bases match TRBD1. There are 14 residues in the CDR3. The germline V gene has CDR1 MNHEY and CDR2 SMNVEV (reference sequence). The ends lost 4 bases at V and 3 bases at J; junction bases unmatched: 5. CDR3 bases: TGTGCCAGCAGTTCCGGACAGGTGGAAGAGACCCAGTACTTC. Its protein is CASSSGQVEETQYF.

This clonotype was seen a few times. The chain employs TRBV15 and TRBJ2-2; no clear D. Trimming stripped 0 bases from V and 0 bases from J, with 8 bases between. The CDR3 has 16 amino acids. Germline V gene data show CDR1 as LNHNV and CDR2 as YYDKDF (reference sequence). CDR3 DNA sequence: TGTGCCACCAGCAGAGAGCGGATAGCGAACACCGGGGAGCTGTTTTTT. Translation gives CATSRERIANTGELFF.

CDR3 coding DNA: TGTGCCTGGAGCCCTCCGGGGGGCCACACTGAAGCTTTCTTT. It codes for CAWSPPGGHTEAFF. The rearrangement uses TRBV30 and TRBJ1-1; a weak D match, TRBD1 (6 bases). Deletions cut 3 bases from V and 3 bases from J, with 14 bases between. The CDR3 covers 14 residues. CDR1 and CDR2 (germline): GTSNPN, SVGIG (reference sequence).

This chain uses TRBV7-6 with TRBJ1-2; 10 bases match TRBD1. This CDR3 comprises 15 residues. Germline values: CDR1 SGHVS, CDR2 FNYEAQ. Unmatched junction bases numbered 6, after V lost 3 bases and J lost 5 bases. Here the CDR3 DNA reads TGTGCCAGCAGCTTGGACCCGGGACAGGGGTATGGCTACACCTTC. This codes for CASSLDPGQGYGYTF.

This clonotype showed up just once. The V and J genes are TRBV15 and TRBJ2-2, with D maybe TRBD2 (6 bases). This CDR3 has 13 residues. Trimming removed 8 bases from V and 5 bases from J, with 12 bases in between. The germline V gene encodes CDR1 LNHNV and CDR2 YYDKDF (reference sequence). CDR3 DNA sequence: TGTGCCACCCAAAAAGGAGGGACCGGGGAGCTGTTTTTT. Translating gives CATQKGGTGELFF.

The chain carries TRBV5-5 and TRBJ2-2, with a possible D match to TRBD2 (5 bases). This CDR3 is 15 amino acids long. Between the trimmed V and J ends, which lost 4 bases and 5 bases, there was a span of 15 bases. Per germline, CDR1 SGHKS and CDR2 YYEKEE (reference sequence). The CDR3 nucleotides read TGTGCCAGCAGCCCGGAGGCGGGTCGGACCGGGGAGCTGTTTTTT. Translating it yields CASSPEAGRTGELFF. The entire variable domain, with the rest obtained from reference TRBV5-5 and TRBJ2-2, is as follows: DAGVTQSPTHLIKTRGQQVTLRCSPISGHKSVSWYQQVLGQGPQFIFQYYEKEERGRGNFPDRFSARQFPNYSSELNVNALLLGDSALYLCASSPEAGRTGELFFGEGSRLTVL.

The chain recombines TRBV7-6 with TRBJ2-7; 9 bases agree with TRBD2. V was pared by 5 bases and J by 5 bases, with 16 bases of the junction left unmatched. The CDR3 sequence is 17 residues long. CDR1 and CDR2 from the germline V gene are SGHVS and FNYEAQ. The CDR3, as DNA: TGTGCCAGCAGCCCACGTTCGGGCGGGGGGGCCGGCAACGAGCAGTACTTC. Translation: CASSPRSGGGAGNEQYF.

This clonotype was observed a single time. The chain couples TRBV5-1 to TRBJ2-3; D is unresolved. CDR3 size: 13 residues. Per the germline V gene, CDR1 is SGHRS and CDR2 is YFSETQ. Trimming removed 0 bases at V and 1 base at J, with 3 bases between. CDR3 region: CASSLDGTDTQYF. The CDR3 bases are TGCGCCAGCAGCTTGGACGGCACAGATACGCAGTATTTT.

The chain carries TRBV7-3 and TRBJ1-5, with TRBD1 as a possible D gene (6 bases). From germline, CDR1 is SGHTA and CDR2 FQGTGA. This CDR3 is 15 amino acids long. Trimming cost V 0 bases and J 3 bases, with 9 bases left between them. The CDR3 reads CASSLTGGNNQPQHF. Here the CDR3 DNA reads TGTGCCAGCAGCTTAACAGGGGGTAACAATCAGCCCCAGCATTTT.

The V gene is TRBV18, the J gene TRBJ1-1; 7 bases are shared with TRBD1. CDR3 length: 13 residues. After removal of 2 bases from V and 6 bases from J, the junction contained 3 bases not matched to a gene. CDR1 is KGHSH and CDR2 is LQKENI in the germline V gene. This CDR3 reads CASSPRDRSEAFF. The CDR3 nucleotides read TGTGCCAGCTCACCAAGGGACAGATCTGAAGCTTTCTTT.

V and J are TRBV30 and TRBJ1-1, with D perhaps TRBD1 (5 bases). CDR1 is GTSNPN, CDR2 SVGIG, per germline (reference sequence). V lost 8 bases to trimming and J lost 1 base, with 14 bases between them. The length of the CDR3 is 13 residues. The DNA for the CDR3 is TGTGCCAGGAACAGCGGGGGGAACACTGAAGCTTTCTTT. This translates into CARNSGGNTEAFF.

This chain uses TRBV6-1 with TRBJ1-2, with 7 bases matching TRBD1. The CDR3 totals 14 residues. Germline loops: CDR1 MNHNS, CDR2 SASEGT. V lost 6 bases to trimming and J lost 2 bases; unmatched junction nucleotides: 6. CDR3 in DNA: TGTGCCAGCAGGACGACAGGGACCAACTATGGCTACACCTTC. Translated, it gives CASRTTGTNYGYTF.

The rearrangement links TRBV19 to TRBJ2-3; the D call may be TRBD1 or TRBD2 (6 bases each). Trimming removed 7 bases at V and 8 bases at J, with 22 bases between. Germline-derived CDR1 and CDR2 are LNHDA and SQIVND (reference sequence). The CDR3 spans 15 residues. CDR3 amino acids: CASTPTGGRSATQYF. As DNA, the CDR3 is TGTGCCAGTACCCCTACCGGGGGCCGATCGGCTACGCAGTATTTT.

On this clonotype: The junction departs from germline at one end; a sequencing error may be responsible. V and J are TRBV19 and TRBJ2-1; 14 bases agree with TRBD2. There are 18 residues in the CDR3. In germline, CDR1 is LNHDA, CDR2 SQIVND (reference sequence). The CDR3 sequence: CVSSMGLAGVPSYNEQFF. The CDR3 DNA reads as TGTGTCAGTAGTATGGGACTAGCGGGAGTCCCCTCCTACAATGAGCAGTTCTTC.

V and J are TRBV7-2 and TRBJ1-2; D is possibly TRBD1 (6 bases). Trimming removed 2 bases from V and 4 bases from J, with 8 bases in between. The CDR3 length is 13 residues. Per germline, CDR1 SGHTA and CDR2 FQGNSA. CDR3 residues: CASSLSGAYGYTF. The CDR3 DNA follows: TGTGCCAGCAGCTTATCGGGGGCCTATGGCTACACCTTC.

The chain joins TRBV6-2 or TRBV6-3 to TRBJ1-1, with D possibly TRBD1 on 5 matching bases. The ends were cut back, 5 bases at V and 3 bases at J, with 7 bases in the middle. The CDR3 spans 12 residues. CDR1 is MNHEY and CDR2 is SVGEGT in the germline V gene. Here the CDR3 reads CASSEGYTEAFF. CDR3 nucleotides: TGTGCCAGCAGTGAGGGGTACACTGAAGCTTTCTTT.